The clone carrying this T cell receptor (beta chain) has only a few counts. In assigning cohorts, the study relied on participant-reported clinical history. The data originate from a study of blood T cell repertoires in COVID-19. TCRdb's table, derived via immunoSEQ multiplex PCR, lists solely in-frame clones and lacks some. In the table there are approximately 220,000 clones, around 81% of which are singletons. Specimen: PBMCs or T cells enriched from blood (not recorded which). This receptor was identified in a woman aged 40 to 49 with acute COVID-19.

The CDR3 DNA sequence: TGTGCCAGCAGCGGCATAGGGGGCATAGGCACTGAAGCTTTCTTT. This encodes CASSGIGGIGTEAFF. V gene TRBV27 combines with J gene TRBJ1-1, with 7 bases fitting TRBD1. CDR3 length equals 15 residues. After removal of 6 bases from V and 4 bases from J, the junction contained 11 bases not matched to a gene. Germline V gives CDR1 MNHEY, CDR2 SMNVEV (reference sequence).